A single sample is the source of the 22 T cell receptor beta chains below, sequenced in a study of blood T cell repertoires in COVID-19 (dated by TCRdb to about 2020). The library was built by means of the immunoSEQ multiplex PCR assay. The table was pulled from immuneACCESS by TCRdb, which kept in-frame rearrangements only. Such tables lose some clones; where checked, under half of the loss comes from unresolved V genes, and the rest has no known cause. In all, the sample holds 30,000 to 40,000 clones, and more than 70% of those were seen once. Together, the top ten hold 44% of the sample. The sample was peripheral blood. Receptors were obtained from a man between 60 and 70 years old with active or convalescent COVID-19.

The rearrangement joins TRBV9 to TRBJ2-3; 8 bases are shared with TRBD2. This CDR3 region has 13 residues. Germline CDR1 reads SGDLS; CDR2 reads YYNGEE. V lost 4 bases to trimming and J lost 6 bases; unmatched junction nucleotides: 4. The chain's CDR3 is CASSPRLADTQYF. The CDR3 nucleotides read TGTGCCAGCAGCCCTCGACTAGCGGATACGCAGTATTTT.

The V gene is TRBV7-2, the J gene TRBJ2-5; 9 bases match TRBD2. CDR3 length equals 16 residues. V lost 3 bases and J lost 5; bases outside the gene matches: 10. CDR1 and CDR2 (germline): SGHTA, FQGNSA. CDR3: CASSLDLAGRRETQYF. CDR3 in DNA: TGTGCCAGCAGCTTGGACCTAGCGGGGAGACGGGAGACCCAGTACTTC.

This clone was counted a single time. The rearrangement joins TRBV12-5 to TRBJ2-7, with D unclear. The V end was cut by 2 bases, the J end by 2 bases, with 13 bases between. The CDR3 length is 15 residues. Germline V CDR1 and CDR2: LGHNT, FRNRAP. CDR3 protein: CASGLLQPLTYEQYV. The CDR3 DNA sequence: TGTGCTAGTGGTTTGTTACAGCCCCTCACCTACGAGCAGTACGTC.

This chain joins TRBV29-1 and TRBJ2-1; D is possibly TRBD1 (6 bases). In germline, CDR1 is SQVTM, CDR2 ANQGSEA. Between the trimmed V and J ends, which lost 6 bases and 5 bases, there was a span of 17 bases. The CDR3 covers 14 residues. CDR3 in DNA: TGCAGCGTCAAAGGGGGAAGGGAACACAATGAGCAGTTCTTC. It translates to CSVKGGREHNEQFF.

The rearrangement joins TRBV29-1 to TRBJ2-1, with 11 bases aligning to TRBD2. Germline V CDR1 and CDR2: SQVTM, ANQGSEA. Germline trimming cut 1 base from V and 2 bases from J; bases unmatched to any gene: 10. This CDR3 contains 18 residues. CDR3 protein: CSVEGTSGGDLTYNEQFF. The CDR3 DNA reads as TGCAGCGTTGAAGGTACTAGCGGGGGAGATTTGACCTACAATGAGCAGTTCTTC.

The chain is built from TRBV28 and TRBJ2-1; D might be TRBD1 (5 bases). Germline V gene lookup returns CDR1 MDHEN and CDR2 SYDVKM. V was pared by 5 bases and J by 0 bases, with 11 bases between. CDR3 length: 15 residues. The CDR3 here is CASSPRQSSYNEQFF. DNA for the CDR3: TGTGCCAGCAGTCCAAGACAGTCCTCCTACAATGAGCAGTTCTTC.

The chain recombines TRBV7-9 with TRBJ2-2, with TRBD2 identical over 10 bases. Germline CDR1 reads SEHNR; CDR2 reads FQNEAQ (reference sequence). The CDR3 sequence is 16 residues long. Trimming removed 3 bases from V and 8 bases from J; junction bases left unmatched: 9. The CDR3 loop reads CASSFGLAGAAGELFF. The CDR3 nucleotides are TGTGCCAGCAGCTTCGGGCTAGCGGGAGCCGCTGGGGAGCTGTTTTTT.

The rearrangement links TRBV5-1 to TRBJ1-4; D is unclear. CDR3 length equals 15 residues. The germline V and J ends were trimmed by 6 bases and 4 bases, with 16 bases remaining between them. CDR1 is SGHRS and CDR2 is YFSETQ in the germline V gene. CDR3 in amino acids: CASNPRGQVNEKLFF. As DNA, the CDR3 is TGCGCCAGCAACCCTCGAGGGCAAGTTAATGAAAAACTGTTTTTT.

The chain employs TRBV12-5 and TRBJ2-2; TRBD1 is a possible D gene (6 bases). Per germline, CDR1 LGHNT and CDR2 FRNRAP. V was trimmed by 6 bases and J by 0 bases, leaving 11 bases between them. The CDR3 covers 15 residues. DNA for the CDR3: TGTGCTAGTGGAGCGACAGGACCGAACACCGGGGAGCTGTTTTTT. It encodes CASGATGPNTGELFF.

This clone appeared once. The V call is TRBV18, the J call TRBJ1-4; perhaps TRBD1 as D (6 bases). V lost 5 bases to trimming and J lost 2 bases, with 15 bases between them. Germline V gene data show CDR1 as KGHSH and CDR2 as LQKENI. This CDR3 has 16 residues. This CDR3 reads CASSKAYRATNEKLFF. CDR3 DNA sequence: TGTGCCAGCTCAAAGGCCTACAGGGCCACTAATGAAAAACTGTTTTTT.

The CDR3 spells CASSGTLYTDTQYF. CDR3 coding DNA: TGTGCCAGCAGTGGGACTCTCTACACAGATACGCAGTATTTT. The gene calls are TRBV28 and TRBJ2-3; a weak D match, TRBD2 (6 bases). CDR3 length: 14 amino acids. The V gene lost 5 bases and the J gene lost 2 bases, with 11 bases spanning the gap. Per germline, CDR1 MDHEN and CDR2 SYDVKM.

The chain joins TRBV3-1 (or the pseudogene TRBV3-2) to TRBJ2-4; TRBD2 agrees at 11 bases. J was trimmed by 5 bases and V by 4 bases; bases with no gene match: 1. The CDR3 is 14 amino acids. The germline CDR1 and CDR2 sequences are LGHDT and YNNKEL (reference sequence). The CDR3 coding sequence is TGTGCCAGCAGCCGGGGACTAGCGGAAAACATTCAGTACTTC. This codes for CASSRGLAENIQYF.

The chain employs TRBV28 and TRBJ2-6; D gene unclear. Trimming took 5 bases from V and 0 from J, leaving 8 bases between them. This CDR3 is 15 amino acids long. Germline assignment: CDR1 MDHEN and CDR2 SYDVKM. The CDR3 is CASSLWSSGANVLTF. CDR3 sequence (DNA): TGTGCCAGCAGTCTTTGGAGCTCTGGGGCCAACGTCCTGACTTTC.

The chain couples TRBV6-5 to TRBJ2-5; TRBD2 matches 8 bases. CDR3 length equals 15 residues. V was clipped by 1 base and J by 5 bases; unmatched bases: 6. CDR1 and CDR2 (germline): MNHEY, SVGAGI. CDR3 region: CASSYYGGAAETQYF. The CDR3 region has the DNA TGTGCCAGCAGTTACTACGGGGGGGCCGCGGAGACCCAGTACTTC.

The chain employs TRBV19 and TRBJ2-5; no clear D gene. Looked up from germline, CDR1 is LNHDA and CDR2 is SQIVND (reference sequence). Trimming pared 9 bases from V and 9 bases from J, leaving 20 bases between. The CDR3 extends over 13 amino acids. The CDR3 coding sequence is TGTGCCAGCGGCGGAGCCAAAAAGAGACCCCAGTACTTC. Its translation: CASGGAKKRPQYF.

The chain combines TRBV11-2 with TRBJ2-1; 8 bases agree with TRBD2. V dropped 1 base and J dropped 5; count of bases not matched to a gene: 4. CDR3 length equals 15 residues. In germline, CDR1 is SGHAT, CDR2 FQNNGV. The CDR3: CASSLASGFNNEQFF. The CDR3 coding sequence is TGTGCCAGCAGCTTAGCTAGCGGGTTCAACAATGAGCAGTTCTTC.

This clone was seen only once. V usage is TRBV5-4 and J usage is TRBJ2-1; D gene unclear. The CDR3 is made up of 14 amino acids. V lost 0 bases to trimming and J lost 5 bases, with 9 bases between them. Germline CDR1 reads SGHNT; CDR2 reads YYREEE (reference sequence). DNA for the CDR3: TGTGCCAGCAGCTTGGGAGCTAGTAACAATGAGCAGTTCTTC. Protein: CASSLGASNNEQFF.

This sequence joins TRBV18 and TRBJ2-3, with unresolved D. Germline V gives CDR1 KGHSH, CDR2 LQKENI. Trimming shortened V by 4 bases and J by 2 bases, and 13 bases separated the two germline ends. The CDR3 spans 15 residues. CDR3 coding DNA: TGTGCCAGCTCACGAGACGTGGGCCCCACAGATACGCAGTATTTT. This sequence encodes CASSRDVGPTDTQYF.

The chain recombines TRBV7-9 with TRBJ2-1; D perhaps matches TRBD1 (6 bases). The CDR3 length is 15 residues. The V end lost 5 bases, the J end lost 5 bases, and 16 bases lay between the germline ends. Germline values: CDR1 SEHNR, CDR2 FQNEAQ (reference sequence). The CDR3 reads CASSPGQGRDNEQFF. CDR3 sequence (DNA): TGTGCCAGCAGCCCTGGGCAGGGGAGAGACAATGAGCAGTTCTTC.

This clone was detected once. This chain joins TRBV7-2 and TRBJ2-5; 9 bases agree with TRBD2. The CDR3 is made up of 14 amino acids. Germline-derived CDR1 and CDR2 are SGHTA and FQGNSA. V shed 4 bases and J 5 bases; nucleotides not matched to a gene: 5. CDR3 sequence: CASSSRGGAETQYF. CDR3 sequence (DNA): TGTGCCAGCAGCTCGCGGGGGGGGGCGGAGACCCAGTACTTC.

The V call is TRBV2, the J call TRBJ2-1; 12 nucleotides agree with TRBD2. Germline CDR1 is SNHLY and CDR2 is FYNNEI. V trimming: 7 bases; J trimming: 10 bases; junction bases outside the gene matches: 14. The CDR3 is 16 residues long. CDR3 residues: CASKPPGLAGSGEQFF. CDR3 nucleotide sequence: TGTGCCAGCAAACCTCCGGGACTAGCGGGTTCTGGGGAGCAGTTCTTC. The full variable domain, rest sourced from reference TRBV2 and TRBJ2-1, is EPEVTQTPSHQVTQMGQEVILRCVPISNHLYFYWYRQILGQKVEFLVSFYNNEISEKSEIFDDQFSVERPDGSNFTLKIRSTKLEDSAMYFCASKPPGLAGSGEQFFGPGTRLTVL.

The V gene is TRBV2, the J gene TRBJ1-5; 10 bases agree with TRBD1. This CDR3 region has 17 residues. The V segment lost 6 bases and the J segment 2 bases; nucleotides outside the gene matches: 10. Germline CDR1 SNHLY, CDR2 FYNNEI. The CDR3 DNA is TGTGCCAGCAGCGTTCGACAGGGGGCTCGAGGCAATCAGCCCCAGCATTTT. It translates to CASSVRQGARGNQPQHF.